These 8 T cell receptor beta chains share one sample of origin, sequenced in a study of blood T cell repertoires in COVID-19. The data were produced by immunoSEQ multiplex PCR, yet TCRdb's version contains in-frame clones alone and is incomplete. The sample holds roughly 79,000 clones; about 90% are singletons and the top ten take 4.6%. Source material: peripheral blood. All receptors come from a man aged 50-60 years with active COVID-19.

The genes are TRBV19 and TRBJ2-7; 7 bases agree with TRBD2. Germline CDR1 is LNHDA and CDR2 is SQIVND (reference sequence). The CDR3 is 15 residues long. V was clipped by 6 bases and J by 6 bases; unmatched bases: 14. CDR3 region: CASSPRRERIVEQYF. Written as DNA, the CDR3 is TGTGCCAGTAGCCCCCGGCGGGAGCGAATCGTCGAGCAGTACTTC.

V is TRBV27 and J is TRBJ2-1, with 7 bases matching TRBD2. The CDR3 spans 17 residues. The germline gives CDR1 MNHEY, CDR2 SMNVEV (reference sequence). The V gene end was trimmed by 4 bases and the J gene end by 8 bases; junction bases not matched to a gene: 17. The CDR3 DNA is TGTGCCAGCAGTTCCCTCTTCATGGGCGGGAGTCGGCATGAGCAGTTCTTC. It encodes CASSSLFMGGSRHEQFF.

The CDR3 DNA reads as TGTGCCAGCAGTTTACAGTTTGAAGCTTTCTTT. Protein: CASSLQFEAFF. The gene calls are TRBV28 and TRBJ1-1; no clear D gene. This CDR3 has 11 residues. Trimming removed 2 bases at V and 7 bases at J, with 5 bases between. From germline, CDR1 is MDHEN and CDR2 SYDVKM.

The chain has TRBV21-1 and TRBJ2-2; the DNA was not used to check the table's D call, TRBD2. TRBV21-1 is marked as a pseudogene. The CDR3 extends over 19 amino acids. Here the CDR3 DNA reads TGTGCCAGCACCAACCCGCAGGGTTGTAGCGGGCCGAACACCGGGGAGCTGTTTTTT. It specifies CASTNPQGCSGPNTGELFF.

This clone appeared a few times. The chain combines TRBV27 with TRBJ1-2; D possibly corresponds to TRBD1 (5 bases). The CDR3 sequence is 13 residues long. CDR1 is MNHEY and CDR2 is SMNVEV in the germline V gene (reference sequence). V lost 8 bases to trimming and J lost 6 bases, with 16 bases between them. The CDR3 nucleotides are TGTGCCAGCGGCTTAGGGGTTAGGGATGGCTACACCTTC. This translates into CASGLGVRDGYTF.

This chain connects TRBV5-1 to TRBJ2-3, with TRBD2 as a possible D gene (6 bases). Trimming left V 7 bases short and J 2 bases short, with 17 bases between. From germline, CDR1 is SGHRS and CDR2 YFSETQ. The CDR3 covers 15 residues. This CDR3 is CASVPSGGLTDTQYF. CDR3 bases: TGCGCCAGCGTACCTTCTGGGGGACTCACAGATACGCAGTATTTT.

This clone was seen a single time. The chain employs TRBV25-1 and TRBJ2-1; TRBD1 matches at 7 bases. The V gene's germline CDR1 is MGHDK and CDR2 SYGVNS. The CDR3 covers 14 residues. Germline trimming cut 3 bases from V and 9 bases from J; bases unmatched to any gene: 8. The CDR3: CASSDDRERAEQFF. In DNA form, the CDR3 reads TGTGCCAGCAGTGACGACAGGGAAAGGGCTGAGCAGTTCTTC.

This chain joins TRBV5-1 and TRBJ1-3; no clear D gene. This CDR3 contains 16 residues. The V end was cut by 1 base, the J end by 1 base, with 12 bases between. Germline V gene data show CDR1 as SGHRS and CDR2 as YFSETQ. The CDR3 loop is CASSLLAQKSGNTIYF. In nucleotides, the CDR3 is TGCGCCAGCAGCTTGTTAGCCCAAAAATCTGGAAACACCATATATTTT.